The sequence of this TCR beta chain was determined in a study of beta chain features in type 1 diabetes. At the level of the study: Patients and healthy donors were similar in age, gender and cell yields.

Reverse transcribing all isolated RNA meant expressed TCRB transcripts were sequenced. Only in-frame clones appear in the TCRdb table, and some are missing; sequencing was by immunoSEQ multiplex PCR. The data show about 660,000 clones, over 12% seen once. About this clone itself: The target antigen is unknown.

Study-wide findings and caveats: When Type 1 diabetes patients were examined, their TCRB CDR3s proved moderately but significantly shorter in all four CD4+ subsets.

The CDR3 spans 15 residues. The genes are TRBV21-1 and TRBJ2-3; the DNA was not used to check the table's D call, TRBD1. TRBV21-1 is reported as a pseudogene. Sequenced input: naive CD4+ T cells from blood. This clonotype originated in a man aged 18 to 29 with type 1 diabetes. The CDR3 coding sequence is TGTGCCAGCAGCAACGCTCCGACAGCCACAGATACGCAGTATTTT. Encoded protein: CASSNAPTATDTQYF.